This paragraph covers one T cell receptor beta chain sequence. The sample comes from a study of blood T cell repertoires in COVID-19. Study details: There were acute and convalescent COVID-19 samples, and they came from the United States, Italy and Spain. From T cells, B-cell-depleted T cells, or PBMCs came the material, which was cDNA or gDNA.

The data were produced by immunoSEQ multiplex PCR, yet TCRdb's version contains in-frame clones alone and is incomplete. Seen here are approximately 140,000 clones, 88% observed once, and the top ten hold approximately 2.5%. Germline loops: CDR1 SEHNR, CDR2 FQNEAQ (reference sequence). V dropped 3 bases and J dropped 7 bases, with 9 bases sitting between them. This CDR3 region has 13 residues. What was sequenced was peripheral blood. This TCR was sampled from a human donor with COVID-19, enrolled during active disease. The donor label of this sample is uncertain. V usage is TRBV7-9 and J usage is TRBJ1-4; D perhaps matches TRBD1 (6 bases). The CDR3 loop is CASSLRDIEKLFF. CDR3 sequence (DNA): TGTGCCAGCAGCTTGAGGGACATTGAAAAACTGTTTTTT.